Listed below are T cell receptor beta chains from one sample, sequenced in a study of T cells in Graves' hyperthyroidism and ophthalmopathy. One entry per CDR3 protein results from TCRdb running MiXCR on the multiplex PCR reads. The profile shows around 350,000 distinct CDR3 sequences, 19% of them singletons. Material for sequencing was blood. These receptors originate from a woman aged 18-29 years with Graves' hyperthyroidism. Each CDR3 is given with its conserved first and last residue. D genes are given only for firm matches. Some rows mark clone size as missing; the rest say once, few, many or name a class of expanded clone.

clone_size	j_call	d_call	v_call	cdr3_aa	cdr3_nt
many	TRBJ1-5	.	TRBV6-5	CASSSVFNQPQHF	TGTGCCAGCAGTTCAGTGTTCAATCAGCCCCAGCATTTT
few	TRBJ2-2	.	TRBV18	CASSPPRISKNTGELFF	TGTGCCAGCTCACCCCCCAGGATCTCTAAGAACACCGGGGAGCTGTTTTTT
many	TRBJ2-7	.	TRBV28	CASSLSPSAIQQYF	TGTGCCAGCAGTTTAAGCCCCTCGGCGATTCAGCAGTACTTC
many	TRBJ1-6	.	TRBV28	CASSSFQGTTYNSPLHF	TGTGCCAGCAGTTCCTTCCAGGGGACGACCTATAATTCACCCCTCCACTTT
many	TRBJ1-5	.	TRBV25-1	CASRSEDQPQHF	TGTGCCAGCAGGTCGGAGGATCAGCCCCAGCATTTT
.	TRBJ2-3	.	TRBV27	CASRTPTTRTQYF	TGTGCCAGCAGGACCCCCACAACCCGTACGCAGTATTTT
many	TRBJ1-2	TRBD1	TRBV6-5	CASSYSRQGKSGYTF	TGTGCCAGCAGTTACTCCCGACAGGGCAAGTCTGGCTACACCTTC
many	TRBJ2-2	TRBD1	TRBV7-8	CASSFSGTGVTGELFF	TGTGCCAGCAGCTTTTCCGGGACAGGGGTCACCGGGGAGCTGTTTTTT
many	TRBJ1-5	.	TRBV20-1	CSARALQSSPQHF	TGCAGTGCTAGAGCTCTACAGTCCTCGCCCCAGCATTTT
many	TRBJ1-2	TRBD1	TRBV19	CASSAGQGTNGYTF	TGTGCCAGTAGTGCGGGACAGGGGACCAATGGCTACACCTTC
.	TRBJ1-2	.	TRBV7-3	CASSLDRVSSYGYTF	TGTGCCAGCAGCTTAGACAGAGTATCCAGCTATGGCTACACCTTC
many	TRBJ2-5	TRBD2	TRBV7-3	CASSPGLAVSETQYF	TGTGCCAGCAGCCCGGGACTAGCGGTTTCGGAGACCCAGTACTTC
many	TRBJ2-7	.	TRBV28	CASSLRGEERGF	TGTGCCAGCTCATTACGGGGAGAGGAACGTGGATTC
many	TRBJ1-1	TRBD1	TRBV12-3/TRBV12-4	CASSSASGGAGTEAFF	TGTGCCAGCAGTTCGGCGTCAGGGGGCGCCGGGACTGAAGCTTTCTTT
many	TRBJ2-5	TRBD2	TRBV11-2	CASSRGLAVTQYF	TGTGCCAGCAGCCGCGGACTAGCGGTGACCCAGTACTTC
many	TRBJ2-4	.	TRBV12-5	CASGLGGANIQYF	TGTGCTAGTGGTTTGGGAGGGGCAAACATTCAGTACTTC
many	TRBJ1-1	.	TRBV30	CAWSTNRGRPEAFF	TGTGCCTGGAGTACGAATCGAGGGAGGCCTGAAGCTTTCTTT
.	TRBJ1-2	.	TRBV7-9	CASSLGYYNYGYTF	TGTGCCAGCAGCTTAGGCTACTATAACTATGGCTACACCTTC
many	TRBJ2-7	.	TRBV24-1	CATSSGSSREQYF	TGTGCCACCTCTTCCGGATCGTCGCGAGAGCAGTACTTC
.	TRBJ1-5	.	TRBV6-1	CASKATYSNQPQHF	TGTGCCAGCAAGGCTACGTATAGCAATCAGCCCCAGCATTTT
many	TRBJ1-3	TRBD1	TRBV6-1	CASSLAGTGDTIYF	TGTGCCAGCAGCCTGGCCGGGACAGGGGACACCATATATTTT
many	TRBJ1-5	TRBD1	TRBV4-1	CASSQEGRSWGRDSYQPQHF	TGCGCCAGCAGCCAAGAGGGTCGGTCTTGGGGACGGGACAGTTATCAGCCCCAGCATTTT
many	TRBJ1-5	.	TRBV7-2	CASSWTDYSNQPQHF	TGTGCCAGCAGCTGGACGGACTATAGCAATCAGCCCCAGCATTTT
once	TRBJ2-7	.	TRBV12-3/TRBV12-4	CASSLRRVEQYF	TGTGCCAGCAGTTTACGGCGGGTCGAGCAGTACTTC
.	TRBJ1-1	.	TRBV5-1	CASSSARAATEAFF	TGCGCCAGCAGCTCGGCCAGGGCGGCCACTGAAGCTTTCTTT
many	TRBJ2-7	.	TRBV28	CASTPLGVSYEQYF	TGTGCCAGCACCCCTTTGGGGGTTTCCTACGAGCAGTACTTC
many	TRBJ2-7	TRBD1	TRBV11-1	CASSEGDSSYEQYF	TGTGCCAGCAGCGAAGGGGACAGCTCCTACGAGCAGTACTTC
many	TRBJ2-5	.	TRBV27	CASSFTRQETQYF	TGTGCCAGCAGTTTTACCAGACAAGAGACCCAGTACTTC
few	TRBJ1-1	.	TRBV5-1	CASSLAGASKAFF	TGCGCCAGCAGCTTGGCAGGGGCCTCTAAAGCTTTCTTT
many	TRBJ2-5	TRBD1	TRBV7-9	CASSLPSGGQETQYF	TGTGCCAGCAGCTTACCTTCAGGGGGCCAAGAGACCCAGTACTTC
.	TRBJ1-5	.	TRBV6-1	CASSEKGFSNQPQHF	TGTGCCAGCAGTGAAAAAGGGTTCAGCAATCAGCCCCAGCATTTT
few	TRBJ1-1	.	TRBV5-1	CASSFGPRVYANTEAFF	TGCGCCAGCAGCTTTGGGCCAAGGGTGTATGCGAACACTGAAGCTTTCTTT
.	TRBJ2-5	.	TRBV6-1	CASSESWGRGETQYF	TGTGCCAGCAGTGAATCTTGGGGTAGGGGGGAGACCCAGTACTTC
many	TRBJ1-1	.	TRBV19	CASSATGFLGDTEAFF	TGTGCCAGTAGTGCGACAGGATTCCTTGGGGACACTGAAGCTTTCTTT
many	TRBJ1-2	.	TRBV20-1	CSASQGADGYTF	TGCAGTGCCTCACAGGGAGCCGATGGCTACACCTTC
many	TRBJ1-1	.	TRBV12-3/TRBV12-4	CASRQGMANTEAFF	TGTGCCAGCAGACAGGGAATGGCGAACACTGAAGCTTTCTTT
many	TRBJ2-1	.	TRBV4-2	CASSQAGGEYNEQFF	TGTGCCAGCAGCCAAGCGGGGGGCGAGTACAATGAGCAGTTCTTC
many	TRBJ2-7	.	TRBV11-2	CASSITEGQVYEQYF	TGTGCCAGCAGCATCACTGAGGGGCAAGTCTACGAGCAGTACTTC
many	TRBJ1-2	.	TRBV5-1	CASSPLAHGRGYTF	TGCGCCAGCAGCCCCCTAGCCCACGGGCGTGGCTACACCTTC
.	TRBJ2-7	TRBD1	TRBV11-2	CASSLRGTGGSYEQYF	TGTGCCAGCAGCCTGAGGGGGACAGGGGGTTCCTACGAGCAGTACTTC
once	TRBJ1-2	.	TRBV11-2	CASSTRRDKGRYGYTF	TGTGCCAGCAGCACCCGCCGGGACAAGGGCCGCTATGGCTACACCTTC
many	TRBJ2-5	TRBD2	TRBV15	CATSGRREGETQYF	TGTGCCACCAGCGGTCGGAGGGAGGGAGAGACCCAGTACTTC
few	TRBJ1-2	.	TRBV6-1	CASGLYGYTF	TGTGCCAGCGGTCTTTATGGCTACACCTTC
many	TRBJ1-1	.	TRBV28	CASVSFETEAFF	TGTGCCAGCGTTTCTTTTGAGACTGAAGCTTTCTTT
many	TRBJ1-5	.	TRBV12-3/TRBV12-4	CASSRQISNQPQHF	TGTGCCAGCAGTCGACAGATTAGCAATCAGCCCCAGCATTTT
many	TRBJ2-5	TRBD2	TRBV6-1	CASSQGLAGTQYF	TGTGCCAGCAGTCAGGGACTAGCTGGGACCCAGTACTTC
.	TRBJ2-5	TRBD2	TRBV6-1	CASSTGTSGETQYF	TGTGCCAGCAGTACCGGGACTAGCGGCGAGACCCAGTACTTC
.	TRBJ2-5	.	TRBV7-2	CASSLSGTTQETQYF	TGTGCCAGCAGCTTATCAGGGACCACCCAAGAGACCCAGTACTTC